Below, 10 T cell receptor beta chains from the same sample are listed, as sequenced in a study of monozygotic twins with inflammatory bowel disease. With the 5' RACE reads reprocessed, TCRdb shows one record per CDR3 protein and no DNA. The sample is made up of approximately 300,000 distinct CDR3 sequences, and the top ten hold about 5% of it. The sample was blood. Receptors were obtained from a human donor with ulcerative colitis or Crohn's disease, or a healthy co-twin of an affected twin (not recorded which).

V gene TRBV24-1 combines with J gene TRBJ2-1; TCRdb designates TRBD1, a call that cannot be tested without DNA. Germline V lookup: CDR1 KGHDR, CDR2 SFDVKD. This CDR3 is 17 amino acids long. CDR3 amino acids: CATSDSRWGQGTNEQFF.

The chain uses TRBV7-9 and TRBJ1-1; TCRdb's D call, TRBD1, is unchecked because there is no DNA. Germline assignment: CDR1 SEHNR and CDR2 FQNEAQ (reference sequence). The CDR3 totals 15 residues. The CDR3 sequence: CASGKTGEMNTEAFF.

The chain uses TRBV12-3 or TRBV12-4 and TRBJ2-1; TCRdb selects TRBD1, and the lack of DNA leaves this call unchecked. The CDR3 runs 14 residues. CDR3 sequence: CASSPGTNIREQFF.

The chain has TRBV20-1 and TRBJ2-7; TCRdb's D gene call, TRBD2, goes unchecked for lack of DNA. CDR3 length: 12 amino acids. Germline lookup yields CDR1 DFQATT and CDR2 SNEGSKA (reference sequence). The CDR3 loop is CSAEDRWDEQYF.

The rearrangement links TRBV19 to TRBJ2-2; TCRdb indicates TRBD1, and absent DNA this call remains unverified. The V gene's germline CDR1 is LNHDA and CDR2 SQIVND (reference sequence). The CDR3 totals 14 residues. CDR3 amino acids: CASRTTGVAGELFF.

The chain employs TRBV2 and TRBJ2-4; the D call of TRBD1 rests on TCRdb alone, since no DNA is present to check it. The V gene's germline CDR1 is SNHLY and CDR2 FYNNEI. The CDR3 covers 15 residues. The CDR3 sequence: CASSEARGGGNIQYF.

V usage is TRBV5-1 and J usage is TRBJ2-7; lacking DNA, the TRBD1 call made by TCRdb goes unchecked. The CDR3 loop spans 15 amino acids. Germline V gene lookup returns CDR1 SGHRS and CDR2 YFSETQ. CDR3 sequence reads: CASSLTGGTSYEQYF. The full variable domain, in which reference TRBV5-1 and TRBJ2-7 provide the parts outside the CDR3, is KAGVTQTPRYLIKTRGQQVTLSCSPISGHRSVSWYQQTPGQGLQFLFEYFSETQRNKGNFPGRFSGRQFSNSRSEMNVSTLELGDSALYLCASSLTGGTSYEQYFGPGTRLTVT.

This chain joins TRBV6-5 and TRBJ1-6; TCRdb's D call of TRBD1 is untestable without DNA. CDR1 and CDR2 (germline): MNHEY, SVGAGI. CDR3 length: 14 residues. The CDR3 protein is CASSWTAYNSPLHF.

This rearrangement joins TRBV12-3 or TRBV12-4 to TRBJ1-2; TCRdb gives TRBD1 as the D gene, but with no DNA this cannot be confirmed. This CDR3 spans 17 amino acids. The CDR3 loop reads CASATGEHPISIYGYTF.

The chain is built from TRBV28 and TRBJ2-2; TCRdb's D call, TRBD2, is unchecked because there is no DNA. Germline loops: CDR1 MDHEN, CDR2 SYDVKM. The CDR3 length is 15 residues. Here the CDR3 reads CASKRRGVDTGELFF. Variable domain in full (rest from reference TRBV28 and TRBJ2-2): DVKVTQSSRYLVKRTGEKVFLECVQDMDHENMFWYRQDPGLGLRLIYFSYDVKMKEKGDIPEGYSVSREKKERFSLILESASTNQTSMYLCASKRRGVDTGELFFGEGSRLTVL.